The sequence of this TCR beta chain was determined in a study of T cells after yellow fever vaccination. Study-wide points: Among primary-vaccination clones, most reappeared after the booster, at 95% to 96% for CD4 and about 90% for CD8.

Conversion of TCR transcripts into cDNA relied on 5'RACE template switching, which added a universal primer site and UMIs. MiXCR, applied by TCRdb to the 5' RACE reads, yields one record per CDR3 protein. This table holds 120,000 to 150,000 distinct CDR3 sequences, around 7.7% found once. This clonotype was counted only a few times. Its antigen is unidentified. The CDR3 has 14 residues. V gave up 4 bases and J gave up 7 bases, with 13 bases separating them. Germline CDR1 SGHTA, CDR2 FQGNSA. This receptor was obtained from a man aged 25 to 40 who received the YFV17D yellow fever vaccine. The chain carries TRBV7-2 and TRBJ1-4; D is possibly TRBD1 (6 bases). Sequenced material: CD4+ T cells sorted from PBMCs, taken 5 days after the yellow fever booster vaccination. CDR3 loop: CASSSRVGGEKLFF. CDR3 nucleotides: TGTGCCAGCAGCTCCAGGGTAGGGGGTGAAAAACTGTTTTTT.